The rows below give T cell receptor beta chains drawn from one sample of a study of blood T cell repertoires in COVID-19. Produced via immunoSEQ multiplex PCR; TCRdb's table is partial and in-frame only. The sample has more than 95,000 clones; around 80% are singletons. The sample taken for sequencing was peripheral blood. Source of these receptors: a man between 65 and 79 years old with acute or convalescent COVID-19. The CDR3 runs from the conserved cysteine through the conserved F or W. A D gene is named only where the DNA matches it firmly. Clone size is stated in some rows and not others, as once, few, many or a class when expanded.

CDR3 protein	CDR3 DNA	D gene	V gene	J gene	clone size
CASSQAAGDAYNEQFF	TGCGCCAGCAGCCAAGCCGCAGGGGACGCCTACAATGAGCAGTTCTTC	NA	TRBV4-1	TRBJ2-1	few
CASSRRGTLRGDNSPLHF	TGTGCCAGCAGCCGACGGGGGACCCTCAGGGGGGATAATTCACCCCTCCACTTT	TRBD1	TRBV6-2/TRBV6-3	TRBJ1-6	few
CASSWTQGGYTEAFF	TGTGCCAGCAGCTGGACACAGGGGGGTTACACTGAAGCTTTCTTT	TRBD1	TRBV5-5	TRBJ1-1	NA
CASSSSPPGTEYF	TGTGCCAGCAGCTCATCCCCCCCCGGGACAGAATACTTC	TRBD1	TRBV28	TRBJ2-7	NA
CASGWTFNTDTQYF	TGTGCCAGCGGGTGGACTTTTAACACAGATACGCAGTATTTT	NA	TRBV9	TRBJ2-3	NA
CASSFGVGSNQPQHF	TGCGCCAGCAGCTTCGGGGTTGGCAGCAATCAGCCCCAGCATTTT	NA	TRBV5-1	TRBJ1-5	NA
CASSLWVAYEQYF	TGTGCCAGCAGTTTATGGGTAGCCTACGAGCAGTACTTC	NA	TRBV28	TRBJ2-7	NA
CASSPTGAIRETQYF	TGTGCCAGCAGCCCGACAGGGGCAATTAGGGAGACCCAGTACTTC	TRBD1	TRBV5-5	TRBJ2-5	NA
CASSPDGATNEKLFF	TGTGCCAGCAGCCCGGACGGGGCAACTAATGAAAAACTGTTTTTT	NA	TRBV7-9	TRBJ1-4	NA
CASPPASGSSYEQYF	TGTGCCAGCCCACCCGCTAGCGGTAGCTCCTACGAGCAGTACTTC	TRBD2	TRBV28	TRBJ2-7	NA
CASRQGGGTEAFF	TGTGCCAGCCGACAGGGAGGCGGCACTGAAGCTTTCTTT	TRBD1	TRBV25-1	TRBJ1-1	once
CASSQGQGQWSNQPQHF	TGTGCCAGCAGCCAAGGGCAGGGACAGTGGAGCAATCAGCCCCAGCATTTT	TRBD1	TRBV3-1/TRBV3-2	TRBJ1-5	NA
CASSLSKQETQYF	TGTGCCAGCAGCTTATCTAAGCAAGAGACCCAGTACTTC	NA	TRBV7-3	TRBJ2-5	NA
CASSESGSSYNEQFF	TGTGCCAGCAGTGAATCCGGGAGCTCCTACAATGAGCAGTTCTTC	NA	TRBV2	TRBJ2-1	once
CASSLQGGYEQYF	TGCGCCAGCAGCTTGCAGGGAGGGTACGAGCAGTACTTC	TRBD2	TRBV5-1	TRBJ2-7	NA
CASSDRPLDEQYF	TGTGCCAGCAGTGACAGGCCCCTTGACGAGCAGTACTTC	NA	TRBV2	TRBJ2-7	once
CASSYQMPSSYNEQFF	TGTGCCAGCAGTTACCAGATGCCCAGCTCCTACAATGAGCAGTTCTTC	NA	TRBV6-5	TRBJ2-1	NA
CASSLEGPAVGDTQYF	TGTGCCAGCAGCTTAGAGGGGCCGGCAGTTGGGGATACGCAGTATTTT	NA	TRBV7-9	TRBJ2-3	once
CASSRGGYEKLFF	TGTGCCAGCAGCCGCGGGGGGTATGAAAAACTGTTTTTT	NA	TRBV7-8	TRBJ1-4	once
CASNRQGARYNEQFF	TGTGCCAGCAACCGACAGGGGGCCCGGTACAATGAGCAGTTCTTC	TRBD1	TRBV3-1/TRBV3-2	TRBJ2-1	NA
CASLQGLNQPQHF	TGTGCCAGTTTACAGGGGCTCAATCAGCCCCAGCATTTT	TRBD1	TRBV2	TRBJ1-5	NA
CASSVYFSTEQYF	TGTGCCAGCAGTGTTTACTTTTCTACCGAGCAGTACTTC	NA	TRBV2	TRBJ2-7	NA
CASSPLAATDTQYF	TGTGCCAGCAGCCCATTAGCGGCCACAGATACGCAGTATTTT	NA	TRBV6-6	TRBJ2-3	NA
CASSPSGTVYGYTF	TGTGCCAGCAGTCCCTCCGGGACAGTCTATGGCTACACCTTC	TRBD1	TRBV6-5	TRBJ1-2	NA
CASSLGETSGSTDTQYF	TGTGCCAGCAGCCTCGGTGAAACTAGCGGGAGCACAGATACGCAGTATTTT	TRBD2	TRBV9	TRBJ2-3	once
CASSVVAGGTDTQYF	TGTGCCAGCAGCGTAGTAGCGGGAGGCACAGATACGCAGTATTTT	TRBD2	TRBV9	TRBJ2-3	NA
CASSRLRDTEQYF	TGTGCCAGCAGCCGTTTACGGGACACTGAGCAGTACTTC	NA	TRBV5-4	TRBJ2-7	NA
CASSPSTGYQETQYF	TGTGCCAGCAGTCCATCTACAGGGTACCAAGAGACCCAGTACTTC	NA	TRBV2	TRBJ2-5	NA
CASSSSGTGSYEQYF	TGTGCCAGTAGTTCCTCAGGGACAGGTTCCTACGAGCAGTACTTC	TRBD1	TRBV19	TRBJ2-7	NA
CSVVKRGTDTQYF	TGCAGCGTTGTAAAGCGGGGCACAGATACGCAGTATTTT	NA	TRBV29-1	TRBJ2-3	NA
CSVGHFSSYNEQFF	TGCAGCGTTGGACACTTTAGCTCCTACAATGAGCAGTTCTTC	NA	TRBV29-1	TRBJ2-1	once
CASSLQATGDNEKLFF	TGCGCCAGCAGCTTACAAGCGACAGGGGATAATGAAAAACTGTTTTTT	TRBD1	TRBV5-1	TRBJ1-4	NA